The next 23 T cell receptor beta chains were all read from a single sample in a study of blood T cell repertoires in COVID-19. The method was immunoSEQ multiplex PCR; TCRdb's version includes in-frame clones alone and lacks a portion of them. Altogether 250,000 to 350,000 clones are present, more than 70% being singletons, with the ten largest covering around 11%. Sequenced sample: peripheral blood. These receptors were obtained from a woman aged 25 to 39 with COVID-19, enrolled during active disease.

This clone has more than one count but fewer than ten. This chain links TRBV2 with TRBJ2-7; no clear D gene. This CDR3 spans 13 amino acids. The germline V gene encodes CDR1 SNHLY and CDR2 FYNNEI. Between the trimmed V and J ends, which lost 4 bases and 3 bases, there was a span of 10 bases. The CDR3 protein is CASSADSYYEQYF. The DNA of the CDR3 is TGTGCCAGCAGTGCAGACTCATACTACGAGCAGTACTTC.

This chain uses TRBV28 with TRBJ1-1, with D possibly being TRBD1 (5 bases). Trimming stripped 3 bases from V and 3 bases from J, with 14 bases between. Germline CDR1 and CDR2: MDHEN and SYDVKM. There are 15 residues in the CDR3. The CDR3: CASSFRQGSYTEAFF. The CDR3 region has the DNA TGTGCCAGCAGTTTCCGGCAGGGCTCGTACACTGAAGCTTTCTTT.

This chain links TRBV9 with TRBJ1-1; 8 nucleotides line up with TRBD1. V trimming: 3 bases; J trimming: 2 bases; junction bases outside the gene matches: 9. The germline gives CDR1 SGDLS, CDR2 YYNGEE. The CDR3 runs to 16 residues. The DNA for the CDR3 is TGTGCCAGCAGCGCACGGACAGGGCCCTTTAACACTGAAGCTTTCTTT. It codes for CASSARTGPFNTEAFF.

In regard to this clone: In the same sample, other DNA sequences code for this CDR3. The rearrangement links TRBV27 to TRBJ2-2, with 12 nucleotides matching TRBD1. This CDR3 has 15 residues. The V segment lost 6 bases and the J segment 5 bases; nucleotides outside the gene matches: 4. Germline CDR1 is MNHEY and CDR2 is SMNVEV (reference sequence). The CDR3 bases are TGTGCCAGCAGCCTGGGACAGGGGGCTACCGGGGAGCTGTTTTTT. Encoded protein: CASSLGQGATGELFF.

This chain joins TRBV4-1 and TRBJ2-5; 8 nucleotides agree with TRBD2. The CDR3 loop spans 17 amino acids. The germline V gene encodes CDR1 MGHRA and CDR2 YSYEKL. V trimming: 0 bases; J trimming: 8 bases; junction bases outside the gene matches: 14. The CDR3 protein is CASSQEILAGGGATQYF. Written as DNA, the CDR3 is TGCGCCAGCAGCCAAGAAATCCTAGCGGGCGGGGGTGCTACCCAGTACTTC.

The rearrangement uses TRBV28 and TRBJ2-7; 7 bases agree with TRBD2. Germline V CDR1 and CDR2: MDHEN, SYDVKM. The CDR3 has 15 amino acids. V lost 3 bases, J lost 4 bases, and 9 bases stayed unmatched. CDR3 nucleotides: TGTGCCAGCAGTTTGAGCGGGACTAACCTATACGAGCAGTACTTC. It encodes CASSLSGTNLYEQYF.

The chain carries TRBV28 and TRBJ1-5; 12 nucleotides match TRBD1. J gave up 0 bases and V 6 bases, and 9 bases lay outside the gene matches. Germline V gene sequence: CDR1 MDHEN, CDR2 SYDVKM. This CDR3 is built from 18 residues. The DNA of the CDR3 is TGTGCCAGCAGGCGGGGGACAGGGGGCCTTCTTAGCAATCAGCCCCAGCATTTT. It is translated as CASRRGTGGLLSNQPQHF.

Comments on this clone: A read error may produce the germline difference seen at one junction end. The chain joins TRBV7-7 to TRBJ1-2; D is perhaps TRBD1 (6 bases). The germline CDR1 and CDR2 sequences are SSHAT and FNYEAQ (reference sequence). This CDR3 contains 13 residues. In DNA form, the CDR3 reads TGTGCTAGCAGCTTACCAGGGGCGGATGGCTACACCTTC. It translates to CASSLPGADGYTF. The complete variable domain, with remaining parts taken from reference TRBV7-7 and TRBJ1-2, reads GAGVSQSPRYKVTKRGQDVTLRCDPISSHATLYWYQQALGQGPEFLTYFNYEAQPDKSGLPSDRFSAERPEGSISTLTIQRTEQRDSAMYRCASSLPGADGYTFGSGTRLTVV.

The chain is built from TRBV27 and TRBJ1-1; possible D gene TRBD1, 5 bases. Germline-derived CDR1 and CDR2 are MNHEY and SMNVEV (reference sequence). The CDR3 has 15 amino acids. Trimming cost V 1 base and J 4 bases, with 13 bases left between them. CDR3 nucleotide sequence: TGTGCCAGCAGTTTATTAGCAGGGAGGTTCACTGAAGCTTTCTTT. Its translation is CASSLLAGRFTEAFF.

V and J are TRBV7-9 and TRBJ2-1; the match to TRBD2 covers 10 bases. The trim removed 1 base at V and 7 bases at J, leaving 10 bases unmatched. Germline CDR1 and CDR2: SEHNR and FQNEAQ (reference sequence). The CDR3 runs to 17 residues. Written as DNA, the CDR3 is TGTGCCAGCAGCTTAGTAGTAACTAGCGGGAATCGGAATGAGCAGTTCTTC. Amino acids: CASSLVVTSGNRNEQFF.

This clone was recorded once. The chain combines TRBV5-6 with TRBJ1-2; D may be TRBD1 (5 bases). CDR1 and CDR2 from the germline V gene are SGHDT and YYEEEE. This CDR3 contains 14 residues. Deletions cut 0 bases from V and 8 bases from J, with 14 bases between. The CDR3 nucleotides read TGTGCCAGCAGCTTGGGCAGGGCCTCTTTGGGCTACACCTTC. Its protein is CASSLGRASLGYTF.

The chain is built from TRBV28 and TRBJ1-2; 7 bases are a match to TRBD1. V lost 11 bases to trimming and J lost 10 bases; unmatched junction nucleotides: 13. From germline, CDR1 is MDHEN and CDR2 SYDVKM. This CDR3 has 12 amino acids. CDR3 sequence: CAVHRQGHDYTF. For the CDR3, the DNA is TGTGCCGTACACAGACAGGGTCATGACTACACCTTC.

This chain joins TRBV7-2 and TRBJ1-2; perhaps TRBD1 as D (5 bases). Germline CDR1 is SGHTA and CDR2 is FQGNSA. The CDR3 has 12 amino acids. With 2 bases removed from V and 4 bases from J, the gap between germline ends came to 5 bases. This chain's CDR3 is CASSLTGYGYTF. CDR3 nucleotides: TGTGCCAGCAGCTTAACAGGCTATGGCTACACCTTC.

This clone appeared a few times. The rearrangement joins TRBV4-3 to TRBJ1-1; D possibly corresponds to TRBD1 (5 bases). Trimming took off 2 bases at V and 5 bases at J, with 6 bases between the two ends. Germline V CDR1 and CDR2: LGHNA, YSLEER. The CDR3 is 12 residues long. The CDR3 DNA reads as TGCGCCAGCAGCCAAACAGGTACTGAAGCTTTCTTT. Residues: CASSQTGTEAFF.

This CDR3 reads CASSSSRTGETYEQYF. CDR3 nucleotides: TGTGCCAGCAGCTCCTCGCGAACAGGGGAGACCTACGAGCAGTACTTC. The rearrangement uses TRBV7-9 and TRBJ2-7, with 7 bases matching TRBD1. The junction had 11 bases not matched to a gene; V was cut back by 4 bases and J by 2 bases. The CDR3 length is 16 residues. Germline V CDR1 and CDR2: SEHNR, FQNEAQ (reference sequence).

The CDR3 coding sequence is TGTGCCAGCAGCCCCACTGGCGGTAACTCCTACGAGCAGTACTTC. Protein: CASSPTGGNSYEQYF. The genes are TRBV7-6 and TRBJ2-7; no reliable D call. This CDR3 has 15 amino acids. Germline V CDR1 and CDR2: SGHVS, FNYEAQ. Trimming removed 5 bases from V and 0 bases from J, with 14 bases in between.

The chain combines TRBV6-2 or TRBV6-3 with TRBJ2-1; 10 bases map to TRBD2. The ends lost 6 bases at V and 4 bases at J; junction bases unmatched: 6. Germline loops: CDR1 MNHEY, CDR2 SVGEGT. The CDR3 loop spans 15 amino acids. The CDR3 bases are TGTGCCAGCAGCCCCCCTAGCGGGAGTTACAATGAGCAGTTCTTC. Residues: CASSPPSGSYNEQFF.

This chain joins TRBV28 and TRBJ2-2, with unresolved D. The V end was cut by 3 bases, the J end by 3 bases, with 14 bases between. The CDR3 spans 16 residues. Germline lookup yields CDR1 MDHEN and CDR2 SYDVKM. DNA for the CDR3: TGTGCCAGCAGTTTGGAGATCCCGTTGGACACCGGGGAGCTGTTTTTT. Translating it yields CASSLEIPLDTGELFF.

This clone was detected once. The rearrangement uses TRBV15 and TRBJ1-4; possibly TRBD1 for D (6 bases). The V end lost 0 bases, the J end lost 8 bases, and 16 bases lay between the germline ends. This CDR3 is built from 16 residues. CDR1 is LNHNV, CDR2 YYDKDF, per germline (reference sequence). Here the CDR3 reads CATSRDNRVFGEKLFF. CDR3 coding DNA: TGTGCCACCAGCAGAGACAACAGGGTTTTTGGGGAAAAACTGTTTTTT.

The V and J genes are TRBV29-1 and TRBJ1-2; 7 nucleotides agree with TRBD1. Per germline, CDR1 SQVTM and CDR2 ANQGSEA. This CDR3 has 12 amino acids. V shed 3 bases and J 7 bases; nucleotides not matched to a gene: 5. The CDR3 bases are TGCAGCGTTGATGAGGGGGCTGGTGGCTACACCTTC. Translating it yields CSVDEGAGGYTF.

V is TRBV11-2 and J is TRBJ2-3; the D gene is possibly TRBD2 (5 bases). V gave up 6 bases and J gave up 4 bases, with 14 bases separating them. From germline, CDR1 is SGHAT and CDR2 FQNNGV. This CDR3 region has 14 residues. The CDR3 is CASRPREGSDTQYF. The CDR3, as DNA: TGTGCCAGCAGACCCCGCGAGGGTTCAGATACGCAGTATTTT. Using reference TRBV11-2 and TRBJ2-3 for the parts outside the CDR3, the full variable domain is EAGVAQSPRYKIIEKRQSVAFWCNPISGHATLYWYQQILGQGPKLLIQFQNNGVVDDSQLPKDRFSAERLKGVDSTLKIQPAKLEDSAVYLCASRPREGSDTQYFGPGTRLTVL.

This sequence joins TRBV2 and TRBJ1-2, with D perhaps TRBD1 (5 bases). V gave up 3 bases and J gave up 6 bases, with 11 bases separating them. The CDR3 is made up of 13 amino acids. CDR1 and CDR2 from the germline V gene are SNHLY and FYNNEI. The CDR3 here is CASSDWRDDGYTF. The CDR3 DNA reads as TGTGCCAGCAGTGACTGGAGGGACGATGGCTACACCTTC. The full variable domain, with the rest looked up from reference TRBV2 and TRBJ1-2, is EPEVTQTPSHQVTQMGQEVILRCVPISNHLYFYWYRQILGQKVEFLVSFYNNEISEKSEIFDDQFSVERPDGSNFTLKIRSTKLEDSAMYFCASSDWRDDGYTFGSGTRLTVV.

This clone was found a few times. This chain uses TRBV11-2 with TRBJ2-5; D is undetermined. Germline lookup yields CDR1 SGHAT and CDR2 FQNNGV. CDR3 length equals 15 residues. Trimming stripped 0 bases from V and 3 bases from J, with 11 bases between. The CDR3 region is CASSLDGKEEETQYF. The CDR3 DNA reads TGTGCCAGCAGCTTAGATGGAAAAGAGGAAGAGACCCAGTACTTC. The full variable domain, completed using reference TRBV11-2 and TRBJ2-5, is EAGVAQSPRYKIIEKRQSVAFWCNPISGHATLYWYQQILGQGPKLLIQFQNNGVVDDSQLPKDRFSAERLKGVDSTLKIQPAKLEDSAVYLCASSLDGKEEETQYFGPGTRLLVL.